The 8 T cell receptor beta chains below come from one sample, sequenced in a study of identifying expanded T cells in peripheral blood. Sequencing used immunoSEQ multiplex PCR; TCRdb keeps in-frame clones, though not all of them. This table has more than 45,000 clones, more than 70% appearing once. The sequenced material came from blood. The source of these receptors is a person aged 18 to 70 in good health.

This chain connects TRBV5-1 to TRBJ2-3; no firm D call. Germline V gene sequence: CDR1 SGHRS, CDR2 YFSETQ. V was clipped by 1 base and J by 1 base, with 4 bases between them. The CDR3 length is 13 residues. The CDR3 reads CASSLSGTDTQYF. The CDR3 bases are TGCGCCAGCAGCTTGTCAGGCACAGATACGCAGTATTTT.

V is TRBV11-2 and J is TRBJ2-7; no definite D call. The CDR3 contains 13 residues. Germline V gene lookup returns CDR1 SGHAT and CDR2 FQNNGV. The V and J ends lost 2 bases and 2 bases respectively, with 7 bases between them. The CDR3, as DNA: TGTGCCAGCAGCTTACCCTCAACCTACGAGCAGTACTTC. It codes for CASSLPSTYEQYF.

The chain is built from TRBV5-1 and TRBJ2-7, with a tentative D call TRBD2 (6 bases). This CDR3 has 12 amino acids. V was trimmed by 4 bases and J by 7 bases, leaving 12 bases between them. Germline V gene sequence: CDR1 SGHRS, CDR2 YFSETQ. CDR3 sequence (DNA): TGCGCCAGCAGCCTGAAGGAGGGGGAGCAGTACTTC. Protein sequence: CASSLKEGEQYF.

V is TRBV29-1 and J is TRBJ2-7, with a tentative D call TRBD2 (6 bases). Trimming cost V 7 bases and J 1 base, with 11 bases left between them. This CDR3 is built from 12 residues. Germline V lookup: CDR1 SQVTM, CDR2 ANQGSEA. The CDR3: CSALGLSYEQYF. The CDR3 bases are TGCAGCGCCTTGGGACTTTCCTACGAGCAGTACTTC.

Note on this clone: The sample holds other DNA sequences that translate to the same CDR3. V and J are TRBV9 and TRBJ1-3; D is undetermined. Per germline, CDR1 SGDLS and CDR2 YYNGEE. Trimming left V 0 bases short and J 0 bases short, with 4 bases between. The CDR3 consists of 14 residues. The CDR3 loop is CASSVESSGNTIYF. Written as DNA, the CDR3 is TGTGCCAGCAGCGTAGAGAGCTCTGGAAACACCATATATTTT.

The V call is TRBV11-2, the J call TRBJ2-7; the match to TRBD2 covers 9 bases. The V segment lost 7 bases and the J segment 3 bases; nucleotides outside the gene matches: 7. CDR3 length: 14 amino acids. Germline V gene data show CDR1 as SGHAT and CDR2 as FQNNGV. The CDR3 loop is CASTIAGANYEQYF. The CDR3 coding sequence is TGTGCCAGCACCATAGCGGGGGCGAACTACGAGCAGTACTTC.

The chain links TRBV4-3 to TRBJ2-3; D is unresolved. The V end was cut by 0 bases, the J end by 4 bases, with 5 bases between. Germline V gene data show CDR1 as LGHNA and CDR2 as YSLEER. This CDR3 has 13 residues. Here the CDR3 reads CASSQEGSDTQYF. DNA of the CDR3: TGCGCCAGCAGCCAAGAAGGGTCAGATACGCAGTATTTT.

V usage is TRBV10-3 and J usage is TRBJ1-5, with D maybe TRBD1 (5 bases). This CDR3 is 13 amino acids long. Germline values: CDR1 ENHRY, CDR2 SYGVKD. Between the trimmed V and J ends, which lost 7 bases and 4 bases, there was a span of 11 bases. The CDR3 DNA follows: TGTGCCATCACGCAGGGAGGAAATCAGCCCCAGCATTTT. Translated, it gives CAITQGGNQPQHF.